This T cell receptor beta chain derives from a study of beta chain features in type 1 diabetes. Across the whole study: When patients were set against healthy donors, age, gender and cell yields were similar. The examined sorted cells totaled roughly 110,000,000 across samples. Whole-study findings and limits: Type 1 diabetes patients had TCRB CDR3s that were shorter (moderately but significantly so) in all four CD4+ subsets.

All of the isolated RNA was reverse transcribed, so expressed TCRB transcripts were sequenced. TCRdb's table, derived via immunoSEQ multiplex PCR, lists solely in-frame clones and lacks some. The sample holds more than 100,000 clones, roughly 28% seen once. The length of the CDR3 is 14 residues. V was clipped by 6 bases and J by 3 bases; unmatched bases: 8. Germline V gene data show CDR1 as SQVTM and CDR2 as ANQGSEA. Stem cell-like memory, regulatory, central memory and naive CD4+ cells were sorted via CD45RO/CCR7/CD25/CD127/CD95/CD27. This clone was seen only a few times. Its antigen is unknown. The sample taken for sequencing was central memory CD4+ T cells from blood. This clonotype was sampled from a woman between 18 and 30 years old with type 1 diabetes. The chain links TRBV29-1 to TRBJ2-3; 8 bases map to TRBD2. The CDR3 reads CSVRLAGLTDTQYF. The CDR3 DNA is TGCAGCGTCCGTCTAGCGGGTCTGACAGATACGCAGTATTTT.